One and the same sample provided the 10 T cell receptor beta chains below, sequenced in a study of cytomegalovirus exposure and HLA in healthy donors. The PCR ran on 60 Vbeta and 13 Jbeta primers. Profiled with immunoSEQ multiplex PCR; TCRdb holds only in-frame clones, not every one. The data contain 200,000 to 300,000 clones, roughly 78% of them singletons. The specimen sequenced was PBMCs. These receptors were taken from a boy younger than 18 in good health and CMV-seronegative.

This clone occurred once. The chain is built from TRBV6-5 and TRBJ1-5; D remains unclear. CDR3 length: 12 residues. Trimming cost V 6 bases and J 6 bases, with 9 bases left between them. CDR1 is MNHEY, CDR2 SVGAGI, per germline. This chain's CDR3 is CASRTGSQPQHF. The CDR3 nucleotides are TGTGCCAGCAGGACGGGGAGTCAGCCCCAGCATTTT.

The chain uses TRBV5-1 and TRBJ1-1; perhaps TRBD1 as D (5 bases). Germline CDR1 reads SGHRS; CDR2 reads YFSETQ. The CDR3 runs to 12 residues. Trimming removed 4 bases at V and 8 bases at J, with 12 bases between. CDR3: CASSQGAEEAFF. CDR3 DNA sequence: TGCGCCAGCAGCCAAGGGGCGGAGGAAGCTTTCTTT.

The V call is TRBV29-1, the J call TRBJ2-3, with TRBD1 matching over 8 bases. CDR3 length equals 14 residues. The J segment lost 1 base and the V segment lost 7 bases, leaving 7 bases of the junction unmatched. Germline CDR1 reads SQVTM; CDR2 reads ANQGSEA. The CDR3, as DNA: TGCAGCGCCCTAACGACAGGGGGCACAGATACGCAGTATTTT. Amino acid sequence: CSALTTGGTDTQYF.

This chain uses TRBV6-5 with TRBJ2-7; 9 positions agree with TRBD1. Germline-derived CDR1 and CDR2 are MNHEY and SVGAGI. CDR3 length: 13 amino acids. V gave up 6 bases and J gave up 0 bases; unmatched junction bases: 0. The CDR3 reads CASRTGGSYEQYF. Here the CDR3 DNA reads TGTGCCAGCAGGACAGGGGGCTCCTACGAGCAGTACTTC.

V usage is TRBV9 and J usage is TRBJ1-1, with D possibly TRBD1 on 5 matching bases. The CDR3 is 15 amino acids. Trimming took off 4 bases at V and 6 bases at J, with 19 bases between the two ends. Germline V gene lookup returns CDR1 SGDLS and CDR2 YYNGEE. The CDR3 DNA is TGTGCCAGCAGCTCCGGGGGACGGTGGGTCCCTGAAGCTTTCTTT. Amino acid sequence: CASSSGGRWVPEAFF.

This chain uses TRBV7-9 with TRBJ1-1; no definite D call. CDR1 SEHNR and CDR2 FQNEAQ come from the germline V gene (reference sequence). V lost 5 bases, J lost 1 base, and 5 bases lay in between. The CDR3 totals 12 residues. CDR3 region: CASSRQNTEAFF. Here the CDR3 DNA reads TGTGCCAGCAGCCGACAGAACACTGAAGCTTTCTTT.

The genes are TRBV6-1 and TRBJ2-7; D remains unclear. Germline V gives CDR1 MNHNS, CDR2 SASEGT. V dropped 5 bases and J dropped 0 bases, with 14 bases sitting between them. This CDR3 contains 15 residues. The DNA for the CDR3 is TGTGCCAGCAGTAATACCGCAAAGAGCTCCTACGAGCAGTACTTC. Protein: CASSNTAKSSYEQYF.

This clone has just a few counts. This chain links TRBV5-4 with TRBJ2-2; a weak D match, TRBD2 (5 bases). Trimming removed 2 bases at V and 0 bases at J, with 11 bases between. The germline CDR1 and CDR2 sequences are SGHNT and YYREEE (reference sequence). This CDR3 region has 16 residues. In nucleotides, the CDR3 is TGTGCCAGCAGCTTTCGAGTAGCGCCGAACACCGGGGAGCTGTTTTTT. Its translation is CASSFRVAPNTGELFF.

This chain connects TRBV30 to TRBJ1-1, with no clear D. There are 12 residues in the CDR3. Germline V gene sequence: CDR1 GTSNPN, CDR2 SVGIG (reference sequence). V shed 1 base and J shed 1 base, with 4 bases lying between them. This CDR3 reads CAWSARNTEAFF. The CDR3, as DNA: TGTGCCTGGAGTGCGCGGAACACTGAAGCTTTCTTT.

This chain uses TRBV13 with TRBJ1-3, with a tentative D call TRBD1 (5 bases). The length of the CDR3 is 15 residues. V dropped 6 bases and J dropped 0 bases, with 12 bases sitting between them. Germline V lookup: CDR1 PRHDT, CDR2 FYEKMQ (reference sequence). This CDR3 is CASSPGLSSGNTIYF. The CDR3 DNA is TGTGCCAGCAGTCCGGGACTTTCCTCTGGAAACACCATATATTTT.